These 27 T cell receptor beta chains were sequenced from one sample in a study of blood T cell repertoires in COVID-19. TCRdb's copy holds only in-frame clones and misses some; the assay was immunoSEQ multiplex PCR. Altogether 70,000 to 90,000 clones are present, around 78% being singletons, with the ten largest covering roughly an eighth. What was sequenced was peripheral blood. These TCRs come from a human donor in a cohort sampled during active COVID-19.

This clone was seen once. This rearrangement joins TRBV7-2 to TRBJ2-7, with D possibly matching TRBD1 (6 bases). Germline CDR1 is SGHTA and CDR2 is FQGNSA. The V gene lost 5 bases and the J gene lost 6 bases, with 20 bases spanning the gap. This CDR3 region has 15 residues. CDR3 coding DNA: TGTGCCAGCAGCCCCTCCGCTAGGGGGTCACGCGAGCAGTACTTC. Translated: CASSPSARGSREQYF.

The chain is built from TRBV19 and TRBJ2-6, with D possibly matching TRBD1 (6 bases). The CDR3 contains 19 residues. Germline CDR1 and CDR2: LNHDA and SQIVND (reference sequence). V lost 3 bases and J lost 0, with 18 bases in between. The DNA of the CDR3 is TGTGCCAGTAGTATTCCTATGTGGGACACGCTCTCTGGGGCCAACGTCCTGACTTTC. Translation gives CASSIPMWDTLSGANVLTF.

The chain uses TRBV7-6 and TRBJ2-3; D is perhaps TRBD1 (6 bases). Germline CDR1 SGHVS, CDR2 FNYEAQ. The ends were cut back, 5 bases at V and 2 bases at J, with 14 bases in the middle. The CDR3 has 15 amino acids. The CDR3 nucleotides are TGTGCCAGCAGCCAAGGACAGCCCCCCACAGATACGCAGTATTTT. Its translation is CASSQGQPPTDTQYF.

CDR3 nucleotide sequence: TGTGCCAGCAGCTTGAGCCTGGGAGTCTACGAGCAGTACTTC. This encodes CASSLSLGVYEQYF. The gene calls are TRBV11-2 and TRBJ2-7, with D possibly being TRBD2 (5 bases). V lost 3 bases to trimming and J lost 3 bases, with 12 bases between them. Germline CDR1 and CDR2: SGHAT and FQNNGV. CDR3 size: 14 residues. Full variable domain (rest looked up from reference TRBV11-2 and TRBJ2-7): EAGVAQSPRYKIIEKRQSVAFWCNPISGHATLYWYQQILGQGPKLLIQFQNNGVVDDSQLPKDRFSAERLKGVDSTLKIQPAKLEDSAVYLCASSLSLGVYEQYFGPGTRLTVT.

The J gene is TRBJ1-6, the V gene TRBV7-9; D is uncertain. The ends were cut back, 3 bases at V and 0 bases at J, with 6 bases in the middle. The germline gives CDR1 SEHNR, CDR2 FQNEAQ (reference sequence). The CDR3 sequence is 15 residues long. The CDR3 DNA is TGTGCCAGCAGCTTCTCCGGCTCCTATAATTCACCCCTCCACTTT. Protein sequence: CASSFSGSYNSPLHF.

The chain has TRBV5-4 and TRBJ2-5; 8 bases are a match to TRBD1. Germline values: CDR1 SGHNT, CDR2 YYREEE (reference sequence). The CDR3 has 13 amino acids. The V segment lost 3 bases and the J segment 5 bases; nucleotides outside the gene matches: 3. The CDR3 nucleotides read TGTGCCAGCAGCTGGACAGGGTCGGAGACCCAGTACTTC. Protein product: CASSWTGSETQYF.

Note on this clone: Other DNA sequences in the sample encode the same CDR3. The V gene is TRBV5-1, the J gene TRBJ2-1, with 7 bases fitting TRBD1. Germline-derived CDR1 and CDR2 are SGHRS and YFSETQ. The junction had 5 bases not matched to a gene; V was cut back by 4 bases and J by 7 bases. The CDR3 runs 13 residues. The CDR3 DNA sequence: TGCGCCAGCAGCCGAGACAGGGCAAATGAGCAGTTCTTC. It codes for CASSRDRANEQFF.

The chain employs TRBV4-2 and TRBJ1-4; TRBD1 aligns across 8 bases. V lost 4 bases, J lost 6 bases, and 7 bases stayed unmatched. CDR3 length: 15 amino acids. The V gene's germline CDR1 is LGHNA and CDR2 YNFKEQ. CDR3: CASSRSGTGDEKLFF. Written as DNA, the CDR3 is TGTGCCAGCAGCCGTTCCGGGACAGGCGATGAAAAACTGTTTTTT.

The chain couples TRBV3-1 (or the pseudogene TRBV3-2) to TRBJ2-5; TRBD2 aligns across 10 bases. Germline CDR1 LGHDT, CDR2 YNNKEL (reference sequence). The V segment lost 0 bases and the J segment 0 bases; nucleotides outside the gene matches: 10. This CDR3 comprises 19 residues. This chain's CDR3 is CASSQEPPILAGDQETQYF. As DNA, the CDR3 is TGTGCCAGCAGCCAAGAGCCCCCCATCCTAGCGGGAGACCAAGAGACCCAGTACTTC.

The J gene is TRBJ1-5, the V gene TRBV28; D might be TRBD1 (5 bases). The CDR3 contains 14 residues. The V end was cut by 3 bases, the J end by 4 bases, with 10 bases between. Germline assignment: CDR1 MDHEN and CDR2 SYDVKM. The CDR3 is CASSLADSNQPQHF. CDR3 bases: TGTGCCAGCAGTTTGGCCGACAGTAATCAGCCCCAGCATTTT. Together with reference TRBV28 and TRBJ1-5, the CDR3 gives the full variable domain: DVKVTQSSRYLVKRTGEKVFLECVQDMDHENMFWYRQDPGLGLRLIYFSYDVKMKEKGDIPEGYSVSREKKERFSLILESASTNQTSMYLCASSLADSNQPQHFGDGTRLSIL.

The chain joins TRBV7-9 to TRBJ2-1; 7 bases are shared with TRBD1. V lost 5 bases, J lost 5 bases, and 9 bases stayed unmatched. Germline V gene sequence: CDR1 SEHNR, CDR2 FQNEAQ (reference sequence). The CDR3 has 15 amino acids. CDR3 in DNA: TGTGCCAGCAGCCAAGCTGGGGACAGTCACAATGAGCAGTTCTTC. Encoded protein: CASSQAGDSHNEQFF.

This chain uses TRBV7-9 with TRBJ2-2; D is unresolved. This CDR3 has 12 residues. Germline V CDR1 and CDR2: SEHNR, FQNEAQ (reference sequence). Trimming took off 5 bases at V and 6 bases at J, with 7 bases between the two ends. The CDR3 reads CASSLPPGELFF. CDR3 in DNA: TGTGCCAGCAGCCTCCCCCCCGGGGAGCTGTTTTTT.

The rearrangement uses TRBV6-5 and TRBJ2-3; D is unclear. Trimming stripped 2 bases from V and 4 bases from J, with 10 bases between. CDR1 is MNHEY, CDR2 SVGAGI, per germline. This CDR3 contains 14 residues. CDR3 sequence: CASSYGSGPDTQYF. CDR3 DNA: TGTGCCAGCAGTTACGGGTCGGGTCCAGATACGCAGTATTTT.

This clone has only a few counts. The genes are TRBV5-1 and TRBJ2-7; maybe TRBD1 (5 bases). The V and J ends lost 4 bases and 3 bases respectively, with 11 bases between them. Germline V lookup: CDR1 SGHRS, CDR2 YFSETQ. This CDR3 has 13 residues. In DNA, the CDR3 is TGCGCCAGCAGCACTCCCGACAGCTACGAGCAGTACTTC. Translating it yields CASSTPDSYEQYF.

Written as DNA, the CDR3 is TGTGCCAGCAGCCCTACTTCTACCTGGGAGGGCGGCGGACAGCCCCAGCATTTT. Translated: CASSPTSTWEGGGQPQHF. V usage is TRBV27 and J usage is TRBJ1-5; D ambiguous. Germline V gene lookup returns CDR1 MNHEY and CDR2 SMNVEV (reference sequence). V was cut by 6 bases and J by 7 bases, with 28 bases left in between. The CDR3 is 18 amino acids.

This chain links TRBV2 with TRBJ2-7, with 8 nucleotides matching TRBD1. The V gene's germline CDR1 is SNHLY and CDR2 FYNNEI. Trimming at V came to 4 bases and at J to 7 bases, leaving 12 bases not matched to a gene. This CDR3 region has 15 residues. The CDR3 protein is CASSAGQGETWEQYF. CDR3 sequence (DNA): TGTGCCAGCAGTGCCGGACAGGGAGAGACGTGGGAGCAGTACTTC.

The chain employs TRBV4-2 and TRBJ1-6; D is undetermined. V lost 1 base and J lost 7, with 5 bases in between. This CDR3 spans 13 amino acids. CDR1 LGHNA and CDR2 YNFKEQ come from the germline V gene. This chain's CDR3 is CASSQGQNSPLHF. CDR3 DNA sequence: TGTGCCAGCAGCCAAGGGCAGAATTCACCCCTCCACTTT.

The chain employs TRBV15 and TRBJ2-3; TRBD2 matches at 13 bases. V lost 4 bases to trimming and J lost 2 bases; unmatched junction nucleotides: 9. Germline lookup yields CDR1 LNHNV and CDR2 YYDKDF (reference sequence). The CDR3 spans 18 residues. This chain's CDR3 is CATSNDRGLAGATDTQYF. The CDR3 DNA follows: TGTGCCACCAGCAATGACCGAGGACTAGCGGGGGCCACAGATACGCAGTATTTT.

V gene TRBV3-1 (or the pseudogene TRBV3-2) combines with J gene TRBJ1-3; D is perhaps TRBD1 (6 bases). This CDR3 contains 14 residues. V lost 5 bases to trimming and J lost 4 bases, with 12 bases between them. CDR1 and CDR2 from the germline V gene are LGHDT and YNNKEL (reference sequence). This chain's CDR3 is CASSFGQRGNTIYF. Here the CDR3 DNA reads TGTGCCAGCAGCTTTGGACAGAGGGGAAACACCATATATTTT.

This clone was seen a handful of times. The chain uses TRBV15 and TRBJ1-1; 7 bases line up with TRBD1. Germline V gene data show CDR1 as LNHNV and CDR2 as YYDKDF (reference sequence). V was pared by 0 bases and J by 1 base, with 5 bases of the junction left unmatched. The CDR3 is 16 amino acids. The CDR3 DNA reads TGTGCCACCAGCAGAGACCGACAGGGCTGGAACACTGAAGCTTTCTTT. It encodes CATSRDRQGWNTEAFF.

The V gene is TRBV7-2, the J gene TRBJ2-7; no clear D. This CDR3 spans 14 amino acids. Germline loops: CDR1 SGHTA, CDR2 FQGNSA. V lost 5 bases and J lost 0, with 11 bases in between. The CDR3 loop reads CASSLRHSSYEQYF. The CDR3 nucleotides read TGTGCCAGCAGCCTAAGACATTCCTCCTACGAGCAGTACTTC.

The chain uses TRBV28 and TRBJ2-3; 7 bases match TRBD1. Germline trimming cut 2 bases from V and 3 bases from J; bases unmatched to any gene: 11. The CDR3 consists of 17 residues. Germline lookup yields CDR1 MDHEN and CDR2 SYDVKM. Here the CDR3 DNA reads TGTGCCAGCAGTTTACGCTCGGGACAGTCATCAACAGATACGCAGTATTTT. Its protein is CASSLRSGQSSTDTQYF.

This clone was counted only a few times. The rearrangement uses TRBV4-2 and TRBJ2-2, with 8 bases matching TRBD2. Trimming at V came to 1 base and at J to 3 bases, leaving 7 bases not matched to a gene. The V gene's germline CDR1 is LGHNA and CDR2 YNFKEQ. The CDR3 contains 17 residues. The CDR3 sequence is CASSQGGLASHTGELFF. The CDR3 DNA reads as TGTGCCAGCAGCCAAGGTGGACTAGCTTCTCACACCGGGGAGCTGTTTTTT.

This clone appeared once. The DNA of the CDR3 is TGTGCCAGCAGTCCCGAGGTTGGCACAGATACGCAGTATTTT. Protein: CASSPEVGTDTQYF. The rearrangement uses TRBV6-5 and TRBJ2-3, with unresolved D. This CDR3 has 14 amino acids. Germline V CDR1 and CDR2: MNHEY, SVGAGI. Trimming pared 5 bases from V and 1 base from J, leaving 10 bases between.

The chain is built from TRBV24-1 and TRBJ2-1; 14 nucleotides agree with TRBD2. CDR3 length: 18 amino acids. With 3 bases clipped from V and 0 bases from J, the junction kept 3 bases outside the gene matches. Germline assignment: CDR1 KGHDR and CDR2 SFDVKD. In nucleotides, the CDR3 is TGTGCCACCAGTGATGGCGGGACTAGCGGGAGCTCCTACAATGAGCAGTTCTTC. Its protein is CATSDGGTSGSSYNEQFF.

Worth noting for this clone: Other DNA sequences within the sample encode an identical CDR3. The chain has TRBV4-3 and TRBJ2-1; possibly TRBD1 for D (6 bases). Germline assignment: CDR1 LGHNA and CDR2 YSLEER. The V end was cut by 1 base, the J end by 2 bases, with 9 bases between. The CDR3 sequence is 15 residues long. This CDR3 is CASSQAGGAYNEQFF. Here the CDR3 DNA reads TGCGCCAGCAGCCAAGCTGGGGGCGCCTACAATGAGCAGTTCTTC.

V usage is TRBV2 and J usage is TRBJ1-5; 9 nucleotides match TRBD1. CDR1 is SNHLY and CDR2 is FYNNEI in the germline V gene. This CDR3 contains 15 residues. The J segment lost 7 bases and the V segment lost 2 bases, leaving 6 bases of the junction unmatched. CDR3 DNA: TGTGCCAGCAGTGAACAGGGACAGGGTTGGCAGCCCCAGCATTTT. Its translation: CASSEQGQGWQPQHF. Supplemented by reference TRBV2 and TRBJ1-5, the full variable domain reads EPEVTQTPSHQVTQMGQEVILRCVPISNHLYFYWYRQILGQKVEFLVSFYNNEISEKSEIFDDQFSVERPDGSNFTLKIRSTKLEDSAMYFCASSEQGQGWQPQHFGDGTRLSIL.